This T cell receptor (beta chain) was profiled in a study of a mutant IDH1 vaccine in newly diagnosed glioma. Study in general: Treated patients showed a male proportion of around 62%, a female proportion of about 40%, and a mean age of about 41 years. Radiotherapy, temozolomide, or both had been given previously, and both were given to most.

Data came from immunoSEQ multiplex PCR; TCRdb stores just in-frame clones and leaves some out. The table lists roughly 60,000 clones, about 88% of them singletons. As for time point: week 23, last vaccination. Vaccination used 300 ug of mutant IDH1 20-mer peptide per dose, with topical imiquimod. The donor cohort comprised cases of new WHO grade 3 or 4 IDH1-mutant, ATRX-lost astrocytoma. This clone was detected only once. Antigen: not known. This CDR3 is built from 15 residues. Germline CDR1 and CDR2: SGHAT and FQNNGV. V was pared by 0 bases and J by 6 bases, with 15 bases between. This TCR was sampled from a man aged 25-45 years with glioma. The sample consisted of PBMCs, taken from a glioma patient whose treatment included an IDH1 peptide vaccine. The chain joins TRBV11-2 to TRBJ2-7; D gene unclear. The CDR3: CASSLDATTLSEQYF. CDR3 DNA: TGTGCCAGCAGCTTAGATGCAACCACACTCTCCGAGCAGTACTTC.